These 18 T cell receptor beta chains were sequenced from one sample in a study of T cells in Graves' hyperthyroidism and ophthalmopathy. The CDR3 regions of TCR beta were amplified from RNA transcripts. A set of HTBI primers served as the primers for a first-round RT-PCR of the TCR CDR3. TCRdb re-called the multiplex PCR reads with MiXCR, one entry per CDR3 protein. The table lists a few hundred thousand distinct CDR3 sequences, 14% to 15% of them singletons, with over 25% in the top ten. Material for sequencing was blood. Receptors were obtained from a woman aged 25 to 45 with Graves' hyperthyroidism.

This clonotype showed up just a few times. The chain carries TRBV13 and TRBJ2-3, with 10 bases fitting TRBD2. Germline CDR1 PRHDT, CDR2 FYEKMQ (reference sequence). The J segment lost 3 bases and the V segment lost 5 bases, leaving 8 bases of the junction unmatched. The CDR3 is 16 amino acids. CDR3 region: CASSPTGLADTDTQYF. CDR3 coding DNA: TGTGCCAGCAGCCCTACTGGACTAGCGGATACAGATACGCAGTATTTT.

This rearrangement joins TRBV5-1 to TRBJ2-5, with 10 nucleotides matching TRBD2. Germline CDR1 reads SGHRS; CDR2 reads YFSETQ. The CDR3 has 15 residues. The V segment lost 4 bases and the J segment 5 bases; nucleotides outside the gene matches: 8. Here the CDR3 reads CASSPGAGGPETQYF. The CDR3 bases are TGCGCCAGCAGCCCAGGAGCGGGAGGGCCGGAGACCCAGTACTTC.

This clonotype was seen repeatedly, ten times or more. The chain combines TRBV12-3 or TRBV12-4 with TRBJ2-7, with D perhaps TRBD1 (6 bases). Trimming left V 4 bases short and J 5 bases short, with 21 bases between. The CDR3 has 16 amino acids. CDR3 amino acids: CASSSGVGASRHEQYF. The CDR3 bases are TGTGCCAGCAGTTCCGGGGTGGGGGCATCGCGACACGAGCAGTACTTC.

Notes on this clonotype: Just one base apart from a much larger clone, this may be a read error. V and J are TRBV28 and TRBJ2-2, with a weak D call TRBD2 (6 bases). Germline CDR1 reads MDHEN; CDR2 reads SYDVKM. V lost 7 bases and J lost 7, with 22 bases in between. The CDR3 sequence is 16 residues long. This chain's CDR3 is CASNPQTEGGSGELFF. CDR3 nucleotides: TGTGCCAGCAATCCTCAGACAGAGGGAGGCAGCGGGGAGCTGTTTTTT. The full variable domain, its missing parts supplied by reference TRBV28 and TRBJ2-2, is DVKVTQSSRYLVKRTGEKVFLECVQDMDHENMFWYRQDPGLGLRLIYFSYDVKMKEKGDIPEGYSVSREKKERFSLILESASTNQTSMYLCASNPQTEGGSGELFFGEGSRLTVL.

This clonotype was recorded many times. The chain has TRBV2 and TRBJ1-4; no definite D call. Germline V lookup: CDR1 SNHLY, CDR2 FYNNEI. There are 14 residues in the CDR3. Trimming took 6 bases from V and 0 from J, leaving 8 bases between them. CDR3 nucleotide sequence: TGTGCCAGCAGGACCAGCGCAACTAATGAAAAACTGTTTTTT. Residues: CASRTSATNEKLFF.

In this sample, this clonotype turned up a few times. The rearrangement joins TRBV6-2 or TRBV6-3 to TRBJ1-5; D unclear. Trimming removed 2 bases from V and 4 bases from J, with 6 bases in between. The CDR3 consists of 13 residues. Germline V CDR1 and CDR2: MNHEY, SVGEGT. The CDR3 sequence: CASSYRENQPQHF. The CDR3 DNA sequence: TGTGCCAGCAGTTACAGGGAAAATCAGCCCCAGCATTTT.

This rearrangement joins TRBV20-1 to TRBJ2-1; D might be TRBD1 (6 bases). CDR1 and CDR2 (germline): DFQATT, SNEGSKA (reference sequence). The V gene lost 6 bases and the J gene lost 6 bases, with 18 bases spanning the gap. The length of the CDR3 is 14 residues. The CDR3 protein is CSANRVLLCNEQFF. In nucleotides, the CDR3 is TGCAGTGCCAACAGGGTCTTACTCTGCAATGAGCAGTTCTTC.

This clonotype appeared a few times. A read error may be the cause here, since a much bigger clone is one base away. This rearrangement joins TRBV20-1 to TRBJ2-3; 7 bases are shared with TRBD1. V gave up 4 bases and J gave up 6 bases; unmatched junction bases: 4. The CDR3 is made up of 12 amino acids. Per germline, CDR1 DFQATT and CDR2 SNEGSKA (reference sequence). CDR3 bases: TGCAGTGCTACCACAGGGGCGGATACGCAGTATTTT. Translating it yields CSATTGADTQYF.

As regards this clonotype: The CDR3 end shows no conserved phenylalanine or tryptophan, and so a read error is likely. The chain links TRBV6-1 to TRBJ1-2; 7 bases align to TRBD1. CDR3 length: 13 amino acids. The germline V gene has CDR1 MNHNS and CDR2 SASEGT. The ends lost 7 bases at V and 2 bases at J; junction bases unmatched: 4. The CDR3: CASKTGQNYGYTL. The CDR3 region has the DNA TGTGCCAGCAAGACGGGACAGAACTATGGCTACACCCTC.

This chain joins TRBV19 and TRBJ2-1; 9 bases are shared with TRBD1. V dropped 4 bases and J dropped 8; count of bases not matched to a gene: 12. Germline assignment: CDR1 LNHDA and CDR2 SQIVND (reference sequence). The CDR3 has 16 residues. The CDR3 DNA reads as TGTGCCAGTAGTACGTACGCAAGGGACAGGGCAGATGAGCAGTTCTTC. Translated: CASSTYARDRADEQFF.

This clonotype was observed many times. The chain carries TRBV7-3 and TRBJ2-7; 10 nucleotides match TRBD2. Germline CDR1 is SGHTA and CDR2 is FQGTGA. V gave up 5 bases and J gave up 2 bases; unmatched junction bases: 6. CDR3 length: 15 amino acids. The CDR3 spells CASSKAGGPTYEQYF. The CDR3, as DNA: TGTGCCAGCAGCAAAGCGGGAGGGCCGACCTACGAGCAGTACTTC.

This chain links TRBV18 with TRBJ1-1, with D unresolved. The V and J ends lost 0 bases and 1 base respectively, with 9 bases between them. The CDR3 runs to 15 residues. Germline V gene lookup returns CDR1 KGHSH and CDR2 LQKENI. CDR3 bases: TGTGCCAGCTCACCACCGAACGGGAAGAACACTGAAGCTTTCTTT. This sequence encodes CASSPPNGKNTEAFF.

The chain recombines TRBV3-1 with TRBJ2-2; D possibly corresponds to TRBD2 (5 bases). Trimming removed 4 bases from V and 2 bases from J, with 8 bases in between. CDR1 and CDR2 from the germline V gene are LGHDT and YNNKEL (reference sequence). The CDR3 is 14 amino acids. The CDR3 protein is CASSPSSNTGELFF. DNA for the CDR3: TGTGCCAGCAGCCCCTCTAGCAACACCGGGGAGCTGTTTTTT.

The chain has TRBV4-1 and TRBJ2-2, with a weak D call TRBD1 (5 bases). Germline values: CDR1 MGHRA, CDR2 YSYEKL. V lost 0 bases and J 6 bases, leaving 11 bases between the germline ends. This CDR3 has 15 amino acids. CDR3 region: CASSQELRAAGELFF. As DNA, the CDR3 is TGCGCCAGCAGCCAAGAGCTCAGGGCCGCCGGGGAGCTGTTTTTT.

This clonotype has a handful of counts. This may be a read error: a much more frequent sequence differs by one nucleotide. The chain couples TRBV5-1 to TRBJ2-7; D possibly corresponds to TRBD1 (5 bases). Germline V gene lookup returns CDR1 SGHRS and CDR2 YFSETQ. The CDR3 loop spans 14 amino acids. Trimming stripped 0 bases from V and 6 bases from J, with 13 bases between. Written as DNA, the CDR3 is TGCGCCAGCAGCTTGGTCAGGGTCGAAGGCGAGCAGTACTTC. It yields the protein CASSLVRVEGEQYF.

In its sample, this clonotype was seen many times. J is TRBJ2-7 and V is TRBV15; D is possibly TRBD2 (5 bases). Germline loops: CDR1 LNHNV, CDR2 YYDKDF (reference sequence). This CDR3 region has 15 residues. V shed 5 bases and J shed 4 bases, with 18 bases lying between them. Here the CDR3 DNA reads TGTGCCACCAGCTCCCACCCCTCACCGGGGTACGAGCAGTACTTC. This sequence encodes CATSSHPSPGYEQYF.

Only a few counts were recorded for this clonotype. The rearrangement links TRBV11-2 to TRBJ2-1; 9 bases match TRBD1. V was pared by 0 bases and J by 10 bases, with 10 bases of the junction left unmatched. The length of the CDR3 is 16 residues. Germline-derived CDR1 and CDR2 are SGHAT and FQNNGV. For the CDR3, the DNA is TGTGCCAGCAGCTTAGAGGGACAGGGCTTTAGGCTGGAGCAGTTCTTC. It specifies CASSLEGQGFRLEQFF.

This clonotype was counted many times. The chain links TRBV2 to TRBJ2-3; 8 bases align to TRBD1. Germline V gene sequence: CDR1 SNHLY, CDR2 FYNNEI. V lost 4 bases to trimming and J lost 2 bases; unmatched junction nucleotides: 5. The CDR3 spans 15 residues. This chain's CDR3 is CASSVQDRDTDTQYF. Here the CDR3 DNA reads TGTGCCAGCAGTGTGCAGGACAGGGACACAGATACGCAGTATTTT.